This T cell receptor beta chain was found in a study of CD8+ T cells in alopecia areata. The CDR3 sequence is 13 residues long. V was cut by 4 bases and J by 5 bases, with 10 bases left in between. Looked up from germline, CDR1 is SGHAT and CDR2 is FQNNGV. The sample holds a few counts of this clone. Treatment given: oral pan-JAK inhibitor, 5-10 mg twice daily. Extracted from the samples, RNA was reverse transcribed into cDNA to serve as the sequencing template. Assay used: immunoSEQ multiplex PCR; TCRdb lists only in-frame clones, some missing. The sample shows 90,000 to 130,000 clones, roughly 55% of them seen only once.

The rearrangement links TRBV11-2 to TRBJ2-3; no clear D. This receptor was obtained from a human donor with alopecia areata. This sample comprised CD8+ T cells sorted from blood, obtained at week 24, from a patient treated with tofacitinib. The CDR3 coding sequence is TGTGCCAGCAGCTGGACCCCGGAAGATACGCAGTATTTT. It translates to CASSWTPEDTQYF.